This T cell receptor beta chain was documented in a study of blood T cell repertoires in COVID-19. Looking at the study overall: T cells, B-cell-depleted T cells, or PBMCs provided the cDNA or gDNA that served as material.

Clones were sequenced by immunoSEQ multiplex PCR, and TCRdb holds only the in-frame ones, with some missing. Of about 280,000 clones in the sample, roughly four fifths were seen once. The study drew participants aged roughly 18 to 95 years from some 24 US areas. Categorization into cohorts depended on clinical history that participants reported. Germline lookup yields CDR1 SGHRS and CDR2 YFSETQ. This CDR3 has 16 amino acids. V was clipped by 5 bases and J by 7 bases; unmatched bases: 7. This clonotype was sampled from a man in his forties who had been exposed to COVID-19. This rearrangement joins TRBV5-1 to TRBJ2-1; 15 bases are a match to TRBD2. The sequenced sample consisted of PBMCs or T cells enriched from blood (not recorded which). The CDR3 bases are TGCGCCAGCAGTTACGGGACTAGCGGGAGGTTTAATGAGCAGTTCTTC. Translated: CASSYGTSGRFNEQFF.